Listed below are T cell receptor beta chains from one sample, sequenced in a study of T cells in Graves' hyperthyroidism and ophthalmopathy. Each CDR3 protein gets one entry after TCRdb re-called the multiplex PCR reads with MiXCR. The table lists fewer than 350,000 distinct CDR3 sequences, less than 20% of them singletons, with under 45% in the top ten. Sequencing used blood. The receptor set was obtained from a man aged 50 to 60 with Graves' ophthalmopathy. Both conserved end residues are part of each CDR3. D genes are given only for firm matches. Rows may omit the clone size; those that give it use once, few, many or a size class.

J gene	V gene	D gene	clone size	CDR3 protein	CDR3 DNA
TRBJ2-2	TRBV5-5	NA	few	CASSTRQPGELFF	TGTGCCAGCAGCACCCGACAGCCCGGGGAGCTGTTTTTT
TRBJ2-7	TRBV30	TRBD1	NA	CAWSGAIQGTEQYF	TGTGCCTGGAGTGGAGCGATACAGGGGACCGAGCAGTACTTC
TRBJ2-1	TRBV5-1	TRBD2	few	CASTVLAGGSSYNEQFF	TGCGCCAGCACAGTACTAGCGGGAGGGAGCTCCTACAATGAGCAGTTCTTC
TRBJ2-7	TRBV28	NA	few	CASSAYKGNEQYF	TGTGCCAGCAGTGCCTATAAGGGAAACGAGCAGTACTTC
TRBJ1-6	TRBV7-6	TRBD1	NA	CASSSRQGNSPLHF	TGTGCCAGCAGCTCTCGACAGGGGAATTCACCCCTCCACTTT
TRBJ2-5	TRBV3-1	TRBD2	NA	CASSFLAGGLTQYF	TGTGCCAGCAGTTTTCTCGCGGGAGGCTTAACCCAGTACTTC
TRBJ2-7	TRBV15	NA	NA	CATSSNFAGRSYEQYF	TGTGCCACCAGCAGTAACTTCGCGGGTCGCTCCTACGAGCAGTACTTC
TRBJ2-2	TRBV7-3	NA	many	CASRPGPNTGELFF	TGTGCCAGCAGGCCGGGACCTAACACCGGGGAGCTGTTTTTT
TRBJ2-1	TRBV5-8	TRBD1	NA	CASTRDRVPSGDNEQFF	TGTGCCAGCACCAGGGACAGGGTTCCTAGCGGAGACAATGAGCAGTTCTTC
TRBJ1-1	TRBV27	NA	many	CASRLTGGTEAFF	TGTGCCAGCCGTCTAACCGGGGGCACTGAAGCTTTCTTT
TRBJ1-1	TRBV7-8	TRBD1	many	CASSMRQGANTEAFF	TGTGCCAGCAGCATGCGACAGGGGGCTAACACTGAAGCTTTCTTT
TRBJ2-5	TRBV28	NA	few	CATLADRQETQYF	TGTGCCACCCTTGCGGATAGACAAGAGACCCAGTACTTC
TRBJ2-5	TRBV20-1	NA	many	CSASPLADQGETQYF	TGCAGTGCCTCCCCATTAGCGGATCAAGGGGAGACCCAGTACTTC
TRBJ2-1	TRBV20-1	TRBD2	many	CSAYLREGNEQFF	TGCAGTGCTTATCTCAGGGAGGGCAATGAGCAGTTCTTC
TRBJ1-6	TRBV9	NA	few	CASSVGGAANSPLHF	TGTGCCAGCAGCGTAGGAGGGGCTGCGAATTCACCCCTCCACTTT
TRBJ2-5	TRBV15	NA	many	CATRGRGVETQYF	TGTGCCACCAGGGGGAGAGGGGTGGAGACCCAGTACTTC
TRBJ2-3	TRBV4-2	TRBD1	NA	CASSQLSTGFFTDTQYF	TGTGCCAGCAGCCAATTGTCGACAGGGTTCTTCACAGATACGCAGTATTTT
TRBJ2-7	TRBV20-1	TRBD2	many	CSASAREGRHEQYF	TGCAGTGCTAGTGCGCGGGAGGGCCGCCACGAGCAGTACTTC
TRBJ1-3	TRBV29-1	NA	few	CSVKSGSSGNTIYF	TGCAGCGTTAAAAGTGGGTCCTCTGGAAACACCATATATTTT
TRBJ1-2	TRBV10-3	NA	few	CAISESIYPPRYTF	TGTGCCATCAGTGAGTCGATTTATCCCCCGCGCTACACCTTC
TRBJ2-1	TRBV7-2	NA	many	CASSLGGSREQFF	TGTGCCAGCAGCTTAGGAGGGAGTCGCGAGCAGTTCTTC
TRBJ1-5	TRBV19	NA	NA	CASRGTRSNQPQHF	TGTGCCAGTAGGGGGACGAGGAGCAATCAGCCCCAGCATTTT
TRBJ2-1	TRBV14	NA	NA	CASSPKLYNEQFF	TGTGCCAGCAGCCCTAAACTTTACAATGAGCAGTTCTTC
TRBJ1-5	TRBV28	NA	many	CAIKGGGNQPQHF	TGTGCCATCAAGGGGGGGGGCAATCAGCCCCAGCATTTT
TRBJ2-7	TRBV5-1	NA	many	CASSWESSYEQYF	TGCGCCAGCAGCTGGGAAAGCTCCTACGAGCAGTACTTC
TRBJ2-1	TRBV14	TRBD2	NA	CASSQDLLTSGSYNEQFF	TGTGCCAGCAGCCAAGATCTGCTCACTAGCGGGAGTTACAATGAGCAGTTCTTC
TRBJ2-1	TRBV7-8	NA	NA	CASSPGGGSFNEQFF	TGTGCCAGCAGCCCGGGAGGGGGCAGTTTCAATGAGCAGTTCTTC
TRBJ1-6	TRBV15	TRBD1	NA	CATSPGGRDSPLHF	TGTGCCACCAGTCCAGGGGGCAGAGATTCACCCCTCCACTTT
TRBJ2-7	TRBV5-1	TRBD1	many	CASSLRQGSYEQYF	TGCGCCAGCAGCTTGAGACAGGGATCCTACGAGCAGTACTTC
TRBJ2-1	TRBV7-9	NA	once	CASSLAGGASGRGHNEQFF	TGTGCCAGCAGCTTGGCAGGGGGCGCCTCCGGGAGGGGTCACAATGAGCAGTTCTTC
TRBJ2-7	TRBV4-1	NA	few	CASSQGERLYDEQYF	TGCGCCAGCAGCCAAGGGGAAAGGCTCTACGACGAGCAGTACTTC
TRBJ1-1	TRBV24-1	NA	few	CATSDGGRSNTEAFF	TGTGCCACCAGTGACGGCGGACGGTCGAACACTGAAGCTTTCTTT
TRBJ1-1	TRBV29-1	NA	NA	CSGGVDTEAFF	TGCAGCGGTGGAGTGGACACTGAAGCTTTCTTT
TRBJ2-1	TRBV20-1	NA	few	CSARDDGLKWFF	TGCAGTGCTAGAGATGACGGCCTTAAGTGGTTCTTC
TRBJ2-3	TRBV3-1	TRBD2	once	CASSRGAGPSTDTQYF	TGTGCCAGCAGCCGGGGAGCGGGGCCTAGCACAGATACGCAGTATTTT
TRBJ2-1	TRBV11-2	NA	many	CASSLEASPNEQFF	TGTGCCAGCAGCTTAGAGGCGTCTCCGAATGAGCAGTTCTTC
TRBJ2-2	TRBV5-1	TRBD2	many	CASGTRLAGEVGGELFF	TGCGCCAGCGGTACGAGACTAGCGGGAGAAGTTGGCGGGGAGCTGTTTTTT
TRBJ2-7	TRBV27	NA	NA	CASTKSGSSYEQYF	TGTGCCAGCACCAAAAGTGGGAGCTCCTACGAGCAGTACTTC
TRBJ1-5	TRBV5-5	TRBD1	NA	CASSIGQGLNQPQHF	TGTGCCAGCAGCATCGGACAGGGGCTCAATCAGCCCCAGCATTTT
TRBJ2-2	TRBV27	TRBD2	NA	CASNRLAGDTGELFF	TGTGCCAGCAACCGACTAGCGGGAGACACCGGGGAGCTGTTTTTT
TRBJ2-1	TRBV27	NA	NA	CASSYRHEQFF	TGTGCCAGCAGTTATCGGCATGAGCAGTTCTTC
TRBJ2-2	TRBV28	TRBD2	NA	CASTSGRASITGELFF	TGTGCTAGCACTAGCGGGAGGGCCTCGATCACCGGGGAGCTGTTTTTT
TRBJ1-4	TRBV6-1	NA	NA	CASSEASGIEKLFF	TGTGCCAGCAGTGAAGCGTCAGGGATTGAAAAACTGTTTTTT
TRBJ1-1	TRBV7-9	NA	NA	CASSLAVGAGNTEAFF	TGTGCCAGCAGCTTAGCTGTCGGGGCGGGTAACACTGAAGCTTTCTTT
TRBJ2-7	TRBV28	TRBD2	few	CASSSRVREKQYF	TGTGCCAGCAGTTCCCGGGTGCGGGAGAAGCAGTACTTC
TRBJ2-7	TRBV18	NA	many	CASSPPLGSYEQYF	TGTGCCAGCTCACCCCCGCTGGGTTCCTACGAGCAGTACTTC
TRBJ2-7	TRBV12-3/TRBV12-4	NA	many	CASSLGTDSSEQYF	TGTGCCAGCAGTTTAGGGACGGATTCATCCGAGCAGTACTTC
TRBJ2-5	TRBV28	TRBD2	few	CASSRTSGRSQETQYF	TGTGCCAGCAGTCGGACTAGCGGGAGGTCTCAAGAGACCCAGTACTTC
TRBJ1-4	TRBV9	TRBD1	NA	CASSVAGTGVEKLFF	TGTGCCAGCAGCGTAGCCGGGACAGGGGTTGAAAAACTGTTTTTT
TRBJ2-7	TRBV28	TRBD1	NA	CASSSPGTGKNEQYF	TGTGCCAGCAGTTCCCCCGGGACAGGAAAGAACGAGCAGTACTTC
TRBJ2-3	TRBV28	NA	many	CASSPGGVSTDTQYF	TGTGCCAGCAGTCCCGGAGGAGTGAGCACAGATACGCAGTATTTT
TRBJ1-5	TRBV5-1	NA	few	CASSLEGYSNQPQHF	TGCGCCAGCAGCTTGGAAGGGTATAGCAATCAGCCCCAGCATTTT
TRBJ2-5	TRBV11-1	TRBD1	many	CASSFSGQGAWETQYF	TGTGCCAGCAGCTTCTCGGGACAGGGGGCCTGGGAGACCCAGTACTTC
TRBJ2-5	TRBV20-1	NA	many	CSARNTQGSGETQYF	TGCAGTGCTAGGAACACTCAGGGTTCGGGGGAGACCCAGTACTTC
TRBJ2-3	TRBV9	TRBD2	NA	CASSVEGGRKSTQYF	TGTGCCAGCAGCGTAGAAGGCGGGAGAAAGAGCACGCAGTATTTT
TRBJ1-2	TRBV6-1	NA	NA	CASNVGPSIYGYTF	TGTGCCAGCAATGTGGGACCTTCCATCTATGGCTACACCTTC
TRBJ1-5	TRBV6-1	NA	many	CASTPTRAGNQPQHF	TGTGCCAGCACCCCGACAAGGGCGGGCAATCAGCCCCAGCATTTT